This TCR beta chain was captured by sequencing in a study of T-cell memory formation after mild COVID-19. Points from the study as a whole: In second-wave clones peaking day 37, SARS-CoV-2 specificity remained unconfirmed. Pre-infection memory already had some responding clones, implying cross-reactive memory joined. Most CD4+ clones that shrank were in CM and EM, while CD8+ ones turned up in EMRA. The study found balanced CD4/CD8 in clones contracting day 15 to 85 and a CD4+ lean in later expanders.

TCRdb re-analysed the 5' RACE reads in MiXCR, keeping a single row per CDR3 protein. The sample contains just under 350,000 distinct CDR3 sequences, 13% of which appear only once. Comments on this clonotype: Antigen specificity is unknown.

The clonotype comes from a man aged 18-30 years who had mild COVID-19 (a few samples of this study predate the infection). Cell type and time point are not known. The sample taken for sequencing was PBMCs or a T cell subset sorted from them (not recorded which).

CDR3 loop: CASSEIVQSYEQYF. CDR3 DNA sequence: TGTGCCAGCAGTGAAATCGTACAGTCCTACGAGCAGTACTTC. The rearrangement uses TRBV6-1 and TRBJ2-7; no clear D. CDR1 is MNHNS, CDR2 SASEGT, per germline. V was pared by 2 bases and J by 1 base, with 9 bases between. The CDR3 has 14 amino acids.